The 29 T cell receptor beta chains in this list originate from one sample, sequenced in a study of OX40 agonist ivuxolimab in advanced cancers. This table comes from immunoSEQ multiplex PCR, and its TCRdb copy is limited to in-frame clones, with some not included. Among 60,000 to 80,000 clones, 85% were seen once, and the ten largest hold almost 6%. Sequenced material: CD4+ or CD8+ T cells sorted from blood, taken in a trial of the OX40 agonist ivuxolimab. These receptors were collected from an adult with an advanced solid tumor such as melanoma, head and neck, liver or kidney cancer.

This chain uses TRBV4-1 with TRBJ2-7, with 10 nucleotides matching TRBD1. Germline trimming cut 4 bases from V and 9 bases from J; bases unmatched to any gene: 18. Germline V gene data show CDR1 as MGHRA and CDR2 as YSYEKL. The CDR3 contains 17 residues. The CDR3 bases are TGCGCCAGCAGCCCCTACGGGTTCGGGACAGGGGTGTTAGGGCAGTACGTC. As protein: CASSPYGFGTGVLGQYV.

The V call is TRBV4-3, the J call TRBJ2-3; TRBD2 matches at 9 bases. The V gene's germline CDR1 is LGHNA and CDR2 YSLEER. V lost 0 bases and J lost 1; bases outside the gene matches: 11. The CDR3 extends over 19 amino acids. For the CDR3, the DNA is TGCGCCAGCAGCCAAGAAGGCGGGAGGGCCGGGAAGGGCACAGATACGCAGTATTTT. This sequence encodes CASSQEGGRAGKGTDTQYF.

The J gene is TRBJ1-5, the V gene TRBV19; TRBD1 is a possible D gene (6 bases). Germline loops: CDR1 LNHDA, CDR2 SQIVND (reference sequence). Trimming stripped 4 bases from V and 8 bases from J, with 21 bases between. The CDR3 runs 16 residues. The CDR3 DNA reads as TGTGCCAGTAGTAAGAAAGACAGGAGGTGGCCGGAGCCCCAGCATTTT. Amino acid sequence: CASSKKDRRWPEPQHF.

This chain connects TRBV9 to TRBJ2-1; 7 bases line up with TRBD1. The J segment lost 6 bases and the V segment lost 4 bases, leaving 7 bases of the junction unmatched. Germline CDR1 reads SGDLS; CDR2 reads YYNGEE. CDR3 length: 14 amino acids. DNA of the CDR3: TGTGCCAGCAGCACCCAGACAGGGCGCAATGAGCAGTTCTTC. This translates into CASSTQTGRNEQFF.

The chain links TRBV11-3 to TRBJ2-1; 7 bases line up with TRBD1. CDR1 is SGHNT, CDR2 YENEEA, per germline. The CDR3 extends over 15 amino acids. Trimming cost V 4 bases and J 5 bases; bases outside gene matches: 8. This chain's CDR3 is CASSSYRGRNNEQFF. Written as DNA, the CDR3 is TGTGCCAGCAGCTCCTACAGGGGTAGGAACAATGAGCAGTTCTTC. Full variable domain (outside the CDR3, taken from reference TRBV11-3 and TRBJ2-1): EAGVVQSPRYKIIEKKQPVAFWCNPISGHNTLYWYLQNLGQGPELLIRYENEEAVDDSQLPKDRFSAERLKGVDSTLKIQPAELGDSAVYLCASSSYRGRNNEQFFGPGTRLTVL.

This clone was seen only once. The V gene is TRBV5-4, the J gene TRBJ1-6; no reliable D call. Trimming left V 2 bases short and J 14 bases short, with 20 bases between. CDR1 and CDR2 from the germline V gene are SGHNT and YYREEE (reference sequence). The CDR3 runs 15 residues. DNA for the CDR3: TGTGCCAGCAGCTTAAATGACGGCCCCGGGCTGGCCCTCCACTTT. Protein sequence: CASSLNDGPGLALHF.

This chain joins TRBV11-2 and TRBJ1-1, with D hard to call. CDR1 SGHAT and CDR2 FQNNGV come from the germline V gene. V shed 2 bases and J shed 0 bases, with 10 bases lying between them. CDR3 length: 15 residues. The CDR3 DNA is TGTGCCAGCAGCTTAAGGGCCGTTATGAACACTGAAGCTTTCTTT. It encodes CASSLRAVMNTEAFF.

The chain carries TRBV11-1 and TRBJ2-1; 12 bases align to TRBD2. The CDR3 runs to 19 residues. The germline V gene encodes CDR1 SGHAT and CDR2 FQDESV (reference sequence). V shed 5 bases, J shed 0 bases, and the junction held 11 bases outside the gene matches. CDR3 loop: CASSLKSGTSGYSYNEQFF. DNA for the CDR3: TGTGCCAGCAGCCTCAAATCCGGGACTAGCGGGTACTCCTACAATGAGCAGTTCTTC.

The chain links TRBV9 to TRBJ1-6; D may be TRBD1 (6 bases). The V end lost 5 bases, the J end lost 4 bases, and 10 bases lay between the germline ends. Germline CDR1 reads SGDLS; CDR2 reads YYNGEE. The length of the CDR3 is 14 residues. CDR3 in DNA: TGTGCCAGCAGTGCCGACAGGTATAATTCACCCCTCCACTTT. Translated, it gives CASSADRYNSPLHF.

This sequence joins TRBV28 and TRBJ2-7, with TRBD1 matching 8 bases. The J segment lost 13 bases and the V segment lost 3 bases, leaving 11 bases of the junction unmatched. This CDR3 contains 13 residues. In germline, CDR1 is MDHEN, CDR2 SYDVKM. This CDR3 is CASSFSRGRLRYV. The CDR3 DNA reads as TGTGCCAGCAGTTTCTCCAGGGGGCGCCTTCGTTACGTC.

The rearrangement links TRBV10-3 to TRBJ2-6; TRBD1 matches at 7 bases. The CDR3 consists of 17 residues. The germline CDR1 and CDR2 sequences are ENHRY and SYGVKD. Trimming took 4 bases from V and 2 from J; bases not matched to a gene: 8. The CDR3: CAISADRVGAGANVLTF. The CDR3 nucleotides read TGTGCCATCAGTGCAGACAGGGTCGGGGCTGGGGCCAACGTCCTGACTTTC.

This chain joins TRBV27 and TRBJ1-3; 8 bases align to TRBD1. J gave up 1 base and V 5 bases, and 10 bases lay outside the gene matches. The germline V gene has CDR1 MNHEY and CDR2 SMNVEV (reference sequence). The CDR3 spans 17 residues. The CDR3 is CASSRSLQGESGNTIYF. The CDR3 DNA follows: TGTGCCAGCAGTAGAAGCCTACAGGGGGAGTCTGGAAACACCATATATTTT.

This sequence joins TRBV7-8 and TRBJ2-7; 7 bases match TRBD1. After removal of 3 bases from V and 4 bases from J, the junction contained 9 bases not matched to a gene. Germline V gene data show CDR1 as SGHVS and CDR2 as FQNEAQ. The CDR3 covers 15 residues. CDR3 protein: CASSFRTGSWYEQYV. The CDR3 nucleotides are TGTGCCAGCAGCTTCCGGACAGGAAGTTGGTACGAGCAGTACGTC.

CDR3 region: CSVDGMMGLENNEQFF. DNA for the CDR3: TGCAGCGTTGATGGGATGATGGGGCTAGAAAACAATGAGCAGTTCTTC. The V call is TRBV29-1, the J call TRBJ2-1; possible D gene TRBD1, 5 bases. The CDR3 loop spans 16 amino acids. Trimming took 3 bases from V and 5 from J, leaving 20 bases between them. The germline gives CDR1 SQVTM, CDR2 ANQGSEA.

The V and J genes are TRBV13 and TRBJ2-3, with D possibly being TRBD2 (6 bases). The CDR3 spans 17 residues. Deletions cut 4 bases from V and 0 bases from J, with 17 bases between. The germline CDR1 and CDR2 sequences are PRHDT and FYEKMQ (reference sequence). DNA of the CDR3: TGTGCCAGCAGCTCCCCCCGGGAGTCGCCAAGCACAGATACGCAGTATTTT. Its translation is CASSSPRESPSTDTQYF.

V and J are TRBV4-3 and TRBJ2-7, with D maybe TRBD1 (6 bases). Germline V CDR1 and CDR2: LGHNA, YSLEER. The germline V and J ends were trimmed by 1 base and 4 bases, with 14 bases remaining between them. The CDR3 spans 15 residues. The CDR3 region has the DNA TGCGCCAGCAGCCAAGCGATTTTAGGGGGATACGAGCAGTACTTC. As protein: CASSQAILGGYEQYF.

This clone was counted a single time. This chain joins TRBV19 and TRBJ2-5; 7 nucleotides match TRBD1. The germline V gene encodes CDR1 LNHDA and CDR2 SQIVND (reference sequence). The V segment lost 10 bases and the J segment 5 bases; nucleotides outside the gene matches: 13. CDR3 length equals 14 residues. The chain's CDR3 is CATRDSQPGETQYF. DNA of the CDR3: TGTGCCACCAGGGACAGCCAACCCGGGGAGACCCAGTACTTC.

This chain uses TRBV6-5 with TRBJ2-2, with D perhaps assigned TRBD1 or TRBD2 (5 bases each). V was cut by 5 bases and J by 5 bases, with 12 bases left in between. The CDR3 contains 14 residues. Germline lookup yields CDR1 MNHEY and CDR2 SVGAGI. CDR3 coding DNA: TGTGCCAGCAGTCCTGAGGGGACGACCGGGGAGCTGTTTTTT. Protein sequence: CASSPEGTTGELFF.

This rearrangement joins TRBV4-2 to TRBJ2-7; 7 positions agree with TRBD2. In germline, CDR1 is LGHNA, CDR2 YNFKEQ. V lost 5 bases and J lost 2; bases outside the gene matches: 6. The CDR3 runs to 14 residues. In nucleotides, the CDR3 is TGTGCCAGCAGCTTACTAGCGAAGACCTACGAGCAGTACTTC. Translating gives CASSLLAKTYEQYF.

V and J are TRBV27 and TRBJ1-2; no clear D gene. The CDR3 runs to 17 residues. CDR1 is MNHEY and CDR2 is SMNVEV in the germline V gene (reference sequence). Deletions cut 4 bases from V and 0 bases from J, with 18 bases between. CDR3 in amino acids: CASSSPQRFGTNYGYTF. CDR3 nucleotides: TGTGCCAGCAGTTCCCCCCAGAGGTTTGGGACTAACTATGGCTACACCTTC.

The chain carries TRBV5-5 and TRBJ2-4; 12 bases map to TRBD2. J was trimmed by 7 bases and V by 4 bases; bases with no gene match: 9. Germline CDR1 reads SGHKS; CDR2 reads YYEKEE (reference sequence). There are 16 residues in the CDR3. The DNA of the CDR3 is TGTGCCAGCAGCACGACTAGCGGGGGAGAGGTGAACATTCAGTACTTC. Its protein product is CASSTTSGGEVNIQYF. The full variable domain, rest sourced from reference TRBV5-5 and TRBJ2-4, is DAGVTQSPTHLIKTRGQQVTLRCSPISGHKSVSWYQQVLGQGPQFIFQYYEKEERGRGNFPDRFSARQFPNYSSELNVNALLLGDSALYLCASSTTSGGEVNIQYFGAGTRLSVL.

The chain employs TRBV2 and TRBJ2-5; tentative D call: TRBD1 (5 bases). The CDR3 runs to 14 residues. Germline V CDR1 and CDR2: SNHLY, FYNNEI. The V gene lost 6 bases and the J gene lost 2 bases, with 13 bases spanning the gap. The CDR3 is CASSQGVSQETQYF. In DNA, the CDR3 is TGTGCCAGCAGCCAGGGTGTCTCGCAAGAGACCCAGTACTTC. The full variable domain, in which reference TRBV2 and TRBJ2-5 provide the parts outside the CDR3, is EPEVTQTPSHQVTQMGQEVILRCVPISNHLYFYWYRQILGQKVEFLVSFYNNEISEKSEIFDDQFSVERPDGSNFTLKIRSTKLEDSAMYFCASSQGVSQETQYFGPGTRLLVL.

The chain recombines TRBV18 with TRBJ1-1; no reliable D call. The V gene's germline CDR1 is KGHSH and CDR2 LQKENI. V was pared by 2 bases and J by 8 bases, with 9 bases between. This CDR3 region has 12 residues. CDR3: CASSPRAREAFF. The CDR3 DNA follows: TGTGCCAGCTCACCAAGGGCCCGAGAAGCTTTCTTT.

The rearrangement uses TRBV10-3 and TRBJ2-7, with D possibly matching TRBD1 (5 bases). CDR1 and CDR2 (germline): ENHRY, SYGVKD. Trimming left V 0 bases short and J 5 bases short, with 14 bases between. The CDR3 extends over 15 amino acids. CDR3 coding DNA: TGTGCCATCAGTGAGTCCGGCCAGGGATATAACGAGCAGTACTTC. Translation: CAISESGQGYNEQYF.

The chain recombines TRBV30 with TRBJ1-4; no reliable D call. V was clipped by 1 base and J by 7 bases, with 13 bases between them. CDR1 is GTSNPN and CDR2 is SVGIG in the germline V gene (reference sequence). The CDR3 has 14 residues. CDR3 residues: CAWSDLPPTEKLFF. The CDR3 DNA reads TGTGCCTGGAGTGACCTCCCCCCGACTGAAAAACTGTTTTTT.

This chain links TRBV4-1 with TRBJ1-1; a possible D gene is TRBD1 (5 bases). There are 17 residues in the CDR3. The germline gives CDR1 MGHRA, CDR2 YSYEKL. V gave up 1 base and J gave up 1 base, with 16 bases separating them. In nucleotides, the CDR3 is TGCGCCAGCAGCCAAGGGGGGAGTTTGCGGGGGAACACTGAAGCTTTCTTT. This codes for CASSQGGSLRGNTEAFF.

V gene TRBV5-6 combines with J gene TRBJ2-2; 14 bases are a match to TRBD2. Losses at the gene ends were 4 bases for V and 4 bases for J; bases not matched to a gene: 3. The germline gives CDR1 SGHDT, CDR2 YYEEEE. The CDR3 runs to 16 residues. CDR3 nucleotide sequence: TGTGCCAGCAGCGACGGGACTAGCGGGAGCACCGGGGAGCTGTTTTTT. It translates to CASSDGTSGSTGELFF.

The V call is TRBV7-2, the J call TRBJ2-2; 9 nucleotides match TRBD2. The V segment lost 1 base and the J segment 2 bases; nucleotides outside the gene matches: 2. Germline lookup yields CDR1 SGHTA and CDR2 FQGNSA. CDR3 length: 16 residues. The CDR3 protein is CASSLVAGVNTGELFF. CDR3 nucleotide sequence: TGTGCCAGCAGCTTAGTAGCGGGGGTCAACACCGGGGAGCTGTTTTTT.

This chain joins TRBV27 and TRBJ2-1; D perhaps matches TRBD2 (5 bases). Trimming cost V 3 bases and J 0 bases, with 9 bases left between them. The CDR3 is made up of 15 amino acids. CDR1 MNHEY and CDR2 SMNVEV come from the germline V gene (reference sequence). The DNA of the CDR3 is TGTGCCAGCAGTTTCGGGGTCAGCTCCTACAATGAGCAGTTCTTC. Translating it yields CASSFGVSSYNEQFF.